This TCR beta chain was recovered during a study of T cells in Graves' hyperthyroidism and ophthalmopathy. Study summary: Peripheral blood samples were taken at initial diagnosis, prior to any treatment.

V shed 5 bases and J shed 0 bases, with 13 bases lying between them. Germline V lookup: CDR1 SGHNT, CDR2 YENEEA. CDR3 length equals 16 residues. On this clonotype: Its specificity is unknown.

Stable Graves' hyperthyroidism denoted no ophthalmopathy progression over 18 months. There were TCR beta CDR3 regions amplified from RNA transcripts. TCR CDR3 regions were first amplified by RT-PCR with HTBI primers. TCRdb fed the multiplex PCR reads into MiXCR, producing one record per CDR3 protein. The sample lists 700,000 or so distinct CDR3 sequences, about a sixth occurring once. Study outcomes and limitations: Before onset, ophthalmopathy was predicted by the model a median approximately 6.7 months earlier. Clonotypes that were expanded in thyroid above 0.001 mostly appeared in blood too.

What was sequenced was blood. The source is a man between 18 and 35 years old with Graves' hyperthyroidism. The V gene is TRBV11-3, the J gene TRBJ2-2; no firm D call. The CDR3 is CASSQGPPPNTGELFF. CDR3 in DNA: TGTGCCAGCAGCCAAGGACCACCACCGAACACCGGGGAGCTGTTTTTT.